Each of the 29 T cell receptor beta chains below was sequenced from the same sample in a study of blood T cells in healthy people across ages. Then a second PCR, running roughly 6 to 12 cycles, was carried out with a sample-barcoded 5' primer and a J-beta primer mix. TCRdb analysed the 5' RACE reads with MiXCR anew, one entry per CDR3 protein. The table lists around 1,700,000 distinct CDR3 sequences, about 30% of them singletons. The sample was blood. The receptors here all came from a woman between 25 and 40 years old in good health.

This sequence joins TRBV30 and TRBJ2-7; D perhaps matches TRBD1 (5 bases). The V end lost 0 bases, the J end lost 6 bases, and 12 bases lay between the germline ends. The germline CDR1 and CDR2 sequences are GTSNPN and SVGIG (reference sequence). CDR3 length: 13 amino acids. CDR3 amino acids: CAWSVGAVSEQYF. In nucleotides, the CDR3 is TGTGCCTGGAGTGTAGGGGCGGTTAGCGAGCAGTACTTC.

This clonotype was seen a handful of times. CDR3 sequence (DNA): TGTGCCAGCAGCTGGAGCGGGGGAGAAAAACTGTTTTTT. Encoded protein: CASSWSGGEKLFF. The V gene is TRBV7-2, the J gene TRBJ1-4; possibly TRBD1 for D (5 bases). V lost 4 bases, J lost 8 bases, and 11 bases lay in between. The CDR3 spans 13 residues. The germline CDR1 and CDR2 sequences are SGHTA and FQGNSA.

This clonotype was counted ten times or more. The chain carries TRBV3-1 and TRBJ2-4; 7 bases line up with TRBD2. Looked up from germline, CDR1 is LGHDT and CDR2 is YNNKEL (reference sequence). The V segment lost 4 bases and the J segment 9 bases; nucleotides outside the gene matches: 9. CDR3 length equals 14 residues. CDR3 DNA: TGTGCCAGCAGCCCCCGTGGGGGGGTGGGCATTCAGTACTTC. This codes for CASSPRGGVGIQYF. The variable domain in full, with the rest retrieved from reference TRBV3-1 and TRBJ2-4, is DTAVSQTPKYLVTQMGNDKSIKCEQNLGHDTMYWYKQDSKKFLKIMFSYNNKELIINETVPNRFSPKSPDKAHLNLHINSLELGDSAVYFCASSPRGGVGIQYFGAGTRLSVL.

CDR3 amino acids: CASTTGRGDEQYF. As DNA, the CDR3 is TGTGCCAGCACGACAGGGCGGGGGGACGAGCAGTACTTC. V gene TRBV5-6 combines with J gene TRBJ2-7; the D gene is possibly TRBD2 (8 bases). Germline V gives CDR1 SGHDT, CDR2 YYEEEE. The CDR3 totals 13 residues. V lost 6 bases, J lost 5 bases, and 15 bases lay in between.

V gene TRBV12-3 or TRBV12-4 combines with J gene TRBJ2-7; 8 nucleotides line up with TRBD2. The CDR3 contains 13 residues. After removal of 8 bases from V and 3 bases from J, the junction contained 6 bases not matched to a gene. The CDR3 DNA is TGTGCCAGCGCCGGGAGGGCATTCTACGAGCAGTACTTC. Translating it yields CASAGRAFYEQYF.

The rearrangement joins TRBV2 to TRBJ1-2, with a tentative D call TRBD1 (5 bases). With 4 bases removed from V and 1 base from J, the gap between germline ends came to 10 bases. Germline V lookup: CDR1 SNHLY, CDR2 FYNNEI. This CDR3 has 14 residues. CDR3 nucleotide sequence: TGTGCCAGCAGTGCGACAGAAGATAACTATGGCTACACCTTC. It encodes CASSATEDNYGYTF.

This clonotype was observed a handful of times. The chain employs TRBV7-2 and TRBJ2-7; tentative D call: TRBD2 (5 bases). The CDR3 covers 18 residues. The germline V and J ends were trimmed by 3 bases and 6 bases, with 27 bases remaining between them. The germline V gene has CDR1 SGHTA and CDR2 FQGNSA. CDR3 in DNA: TGTGCCAGCAGCTTTTGGGAGTATTCGAGGATAGTCGTACCCGAGCAGTACTTC. It is translated as CASSFWEYSRIVVPEQYF.

V usage is TRBV12-3 or TRBV12-4 and J usage is TRBJ1-5; D is possibly TRBD1 (6 bases). V shed 7 bases and J shed 4 bases, with 14 bases lying between them. The CDR3 is 14 residues long. The CDR3 region has the DNA TGTGCCAGCAAGCCGGAGGGGGTGAATCAGCCCCAGCATTTT. Translating gives CASKPEGVNQPQHF.

This clonotype occurred a few times. The rearrangement uses TRBV18 and TRBJ2-7; 8 bases fit TRBD1. Unmatched junction bases numbered 7, after V lost 3 bases and J lost 0 bases. This CDR3 spans 16 amino acids. Germline lookup yields CDR1 KGHSH and CDR2 LQKENI. The CDR3 loop is CASSPSGGPDSYEQYF. The CDR3 nucleotides read TGTGCCAGCTCACCCTCAGGGGGCCCTGACTCCTACGAGCAGTACTTC.

This clonotype was detected only a few times. CDR3 bases: TGCAGTGCGCGGGACAGGTTGTACGAGCAGTACTTC. Its protein is CSARDRLYEQYF. V and J are TRBV20-1 and TRBJ2-7, with 8 nucleotides matching TRBD1. The CDR3 totals 12 residues. The ends lost 6 bases at V and 4 bases at J; junction bases unmatched: 5. CDR1 and CDR2 from the germline V gene are DFQATT and SNEGSKA (reference sequence).

V usage is TRBV10-3 and J usage is TRBJ1-2, with D tentatively TRBD1 (5 bases). The CDR3 is made up of 14 amino acids. Trimming took off 0 bases at V and 10 bases at J, with 15 bases between the two ends. Germline values: CDR1 ENHRY, CDR2 SYGVKD. DNA of the CDR3: TGTGCCATCAGTGAGTCGACGGGAGGGGTTGCCTACACCTTC. It encodes CAISESTGGVAYTF.

This clonotype showed up just a few times. V is TRBV12-3 or TRBV12-4 and J is TRBJ2-2; D is tentatively TRBD1 or TRBD2 (5 bases each). V was cut by 5 bases and J by 4 bases, with 11 bases left in between. The CDR3 runs to 14 residues. The CDR3 DNA follows: TGTGCCAGCAGTCGGCGAGGGACCACCGGGGAGCTGTTTTTT. It is translated as CASSRRGTTGELFF.

This clonotype was detected many times. The genes are TRBV10-3 and TRBJ2-1, with 12 bases identical to TRBD2. V lost 6 bases to trimming and J lost 9 bases; unmatched junction nucleotides: 9. Germline CDR1 and CDR2: ENHRY and SYGVKD. This CDR3 contains 15 residues. CDR3 DNA sequence: TGTGCCATCAGAGCCCGACTAGCGGGGGCGATTGAGCAGTTCTTC. Translated: CAIRARLAGAIEQFF.

On this clonotype: This may be a read error: a much more frequent sequence differs by one nucleotide. The DNA of the CDR3 is TGCAGTGCTAGAGGGGTGCAGGGGCGGGAGACCCAGTACTTC. It codes for CSARGVQGRETQYF. J is TRBJ2-5 and V is TRBV20-1; maybe TRBD1 (6 bases). V was cut by 1 base and J by 5 bases, with 14 bases left in between. The CDR3 runs 14 residues. CDR1 is DFQATT and CDR2 is SNEGSKA in the germline V gene (reference sequence).

There are many counts of this clonotype. The chain is built from TRBV20-1 and TRBJ2-6; D is possibly TRBD1 or TRBD2 (5 bases each). Trimming took 0 bases from V and 4 from J, leaving 22 bases between them. Germline V gives CDR1 DFQATT, CDR2 SNEGSKA (reference sequence). This CDR3 comprises 19 residues. This chain's CDR3 is CSARDTGRQARGGANVLTF. CDR3 sequence (DNA): TGCAGTGCTAGAGATACGGGGCGGCAGGCCCGTGGCGGGGCCAACGTCCTGACTTTC.

The rearrangement uses TRBV5-6 and TRBJ2-1; D is undetermined. V lost 0 bases and J 9 bases, leaving 10 bases between the germline ends. The CDR3 runs 13 residues. Germline values: CDR1 SGHDT, CDR2 YYEEEE. The CDR3 loop is CASSLGGYTEQFF. CDR3 nucleotides: TGTGCCAGCAGCTTGGGGGGTTATACTGAGCAGTTCTTC.

The rearrangement joins TRBV7-2 to TRBJ2-5, with 8 nucleotides matching TRBD1. CDR3 length: 15 amino acids. Germline CDR1 is SGHTA and CDR2 is FQGNSA. V lost 4 bases, J lost 5 bases, and 9 bases stayed unmatched. The CDR3 region is CASSWKTGVLETQYF. For the CDR3, the DNA is TGTGCCAGCAGCTGGAAGACAGGGGTGCTGGAGACCCAGTACTTC.

V is TRBV18 and J is TRBJ1-2; no clear D gene. Trimming stripped 2 bases from V and 5 bases from J, with 12 bases between. The CDR3 loop spans 14 amino acids. Germline loops: CDR1 KGHSH, CDR2 LQKENI. The CDR3 DNA reads TGTGCCAGCTCACCAGGCTTGTCATTTTATGGCTACACCTTC. This codes for CASSPGLSFYGYTF.

The J gene is TRBJ1-1, the V gene TRBV29-1, with D hard to call. Germline V gene sequence: CDR1 SQVTM, CDR2 ANQGSEA. Trimming left V 7 bases short and J 6 bases short, with 18 bases between. This CDR3 comprises 13 residues. CDR3 protein: CSADPGFPSEAFF. In DNA, the CDR3 is TGCAGCGCTGACCCAGGATTTCCCTCTGAAGCTTTCTTT.

This clonotype was seen once. DNA of the CDR3: TGCAGCTGGGGGGCTAGCGGGAGCGATGAGCAGTTCTTC. Translated, it gives CSWGASGSDEQFF. This chain joins TRBV20-1 and TRBJ2-1; 10 bases are a match to TRBD2. The CDR3 totals 13 residues. CDR1 is DFQATT, CDR2 SNEGSKA, per germline (reference sequence).

This clonotype was observed at least ten times. The rearrangement links TRBV12-3 or TRBV12-4 to TRBJ2-5; 14 nucleotides agree with TRBD2. This CDR3 spans 18 amino acids. J gave up 1 base and V 4 bases, and 8 bases lay outside the gene matches. The CDR3 region is CASSSRTSGRSVQETQYF. As DNA, the CDR3 is TGTGCCAGCAGTTCCCGGACTAGCGGGAGGTCTGTCCAAGAGACCCAGTACTTC.

This chain connects TRBV12-3 or TRBV12-4 to TRBJ2-2, with 13 nucleotides matching TRBD2. This CDR3 spans 17 amino acids. V lost 6 bases to trimming and J lost 2 bases; unmatched junction nucleotides: 6. CDR3 bases: TGTGCCAGCAGGGGGACTAGCGGGGACACAAACACCGGGGAGCTGTTTTTT. This sequence encodes CASRGTSGDTNTGELFF.

This chain connects TRBV29-1 to TRBJ2-7; D perhaps matches TRBD1 (5 bases). Looked up from germline, CDR1 is SQVTM and CDR2 is ANQGSEA. The CDR3 is made up of 14 amino acids. V dropped 3 bases and J dropped 2 bases, with 14 bases sitting between them. CDR3 sequence reads: CSVDLGQGAYEQYF. CDR3 DNA: TGCAGCGTTGACCTCGGGCAGGGCGCCTACGAGCAGTACTTC.

This clonotype was picked up a small number of times. The rearrangement uses TRBV7-9 and TRBJ1-1, with D perhaps matching TRBD1 (6 bases). Germline CDR1 SEHNR, CDR2 FQNEAQ (reference sequence). This CDR3 region has 14 residues. Trimming pared 5 bases from V and 7 bases from J, leaving 17 bases between. The DNA of the CDR3 is TGTGCCAGCAGCACACATACAGGGTATGATGAAGCTTTCTTT. The encoded protein is CASSTHTGYDEAFF.

This clonotype was detected a few times. The chain is built from TRBV7-2 and TRBJ2-5, with a tentative D call TRBD2 (6 bases). The germline V gene encodes CDR1 SGHTA and CDR2 FQGNSA. The CDR3 consists of 16 residues. V was pared by 4 bases and J by 0 bases, with 15 bases between. CDR3 loop: CASSWGDFPYQETQYF. The CDR3 bases are TGTGCCAGCAGCTGGGGGGACTTCCCTTACCAAGAGACCCAGTACTTC.

This clonotype was found a few times. The chain carries TRBV7-9 and TRBJ2-4, with 9 bases identical to TRBD1. Germline loops: CDR1 SEHNR, CDR2 FQNEAQ (reference sequence). Trimming removed 5 bases from V and 2 bases from J; junction bases left unmatched: 7. The CDR3 sequence is 16 residues long. The CDR3 nucleotides are TGTGCCAGCAGCGAGACCGGGACAGGGCCCAAAAACATTCAGTACTTC. Translating gives CASSETGTGPKNIQYF.

This clonotype occurred many times. The chain links TRBV29-1 to TRBJ2-7, with 10 bases lining up with TRBD1. Germline CDR1 is SQVTM and CDR2 is ANQGSEA. The CDR3 consists of 14 residues. V shed 7 bases, J shed 2 bases, and the junction held 8 bases outside the gene matches. For the CDR3, the DNA is TGCAGCGGTGGACAGGGGGTGAACACCTACGAGCAGTACTTC. As protein: CSGGQGVNTYEQYF.

The J gene is TRBJ2-1, the V gene TRBV6-5; 12 bases match TRBD2. Germline assignment: CDR1 MNHEY and CDR2 SVGAGI. The CDR3 consists of 18 residues. V lost 0 bases to trimming and J lost 5 bases; unmatched junction nucleotides: 8. DNA for the CDR3: TGTGCCAGCAGTTACTCGATCGGGACTAGCGGGTCAAACAATGAGCAGTTCTTC. Protein: CASSYSIGTSGSNNEQFF.

In this sample, this clonotype turned up a few times. The chain joins TRBV6-5 to TRBJ2-3, with 8 bases matching TRBD1. The CDR3 is 14 residues long. V lost 5 bases, J lost 3 bases, and 4 bases stayed unmatched. In germline, CDR1 is MNHEY, CDR2 SVGAGI. The CDR3 region is CASSRTGLTDTQYF. Written as DNA, the CDR3 is TGTGCCAGCAGTCGGACAGGGTTGACAGATACGCAGTATTTT.